The 29 T cell receptor beta chains presented below share a single source sample, sequenced in a study of T cell responses to AZD1222 COVID-19 vaccine. Generated by immunoSEQ multiplex PCR, the TCRdb table keeps only in-frame clones and is missing some. The table includes about 110,000 clones, around 92% detected once. The sample here was peripheral blood, taken on day 0 of AZD1222 vaccination. The receptors come from an adult in good health.

The CDR3 DNA sequence: TGTGCCAGCAGCCAATCCGGAGGTAATGGCTACACCTTC. Its translation is CASSQSGGNGYTF. The rearrangement links TRBV3-1 (or the pseudogene TRBV3-2) to TRBJ1-2; D is unresolved. This CDR3 region has 13 residues. The germline CDR1 and CDR2 sequences are LGHDT and YNNKEL (reference sequence). Trimming shortened V by 2 bases and J by 6 bases, and 10 bases separated the two germline ends.

This chain connects TRBV11-3 to TRBJ2-2; 7 bases agree with TRBD2. Germline V gene sequence: CDR1 SGHNT, CDR2 YENEEA. Unmatched junction bases numbered 7, after V lost 1 base and J lost 2 bases. The CDR3 totals 17 residues. The CDR3 spells CASSLGLADVNTGELFF. The DNA for the CDR3 is TGTGCCAGCAGCTTAGGACTAGCCGACGTTAACACCGGGGAGCTGTTTTTT.

The chain couples TRBV5-4 to TRBJ2-7; 11 nucleotides align to TRBD1. Unmatched junction bases numbered 8, after V lost 0 bases and J lost 6 bases. The CDR3 sequence is 16 residues long. CDR1 is SGHNT and CDR2 is YYREEE in the germline V gene (reference sequence). The CDR3 coding sequence is TGTGCCAGCAGCTTGGAGGGGGACAGGGGGTGGTTCGAGCAGTACTTC. It codes for CASSLEGDRGWFEQYF.

In its sample, this clone was seen once. The chain recombines TRBV27 with TRBJ2-7, with TRBD2 matching 11 bases. This CDR3 has 14 amino acids. Germline V gives CDR1 MNHEY, CDR2 SMNVEV (reference sequence). V lost 6 bases and J lost 5; bases outside the gene matches: 6. CDR3 DNA: TGTGCCAGCAGACCGACTAGCGGGGCTGACGAGCAGTACTTC. Translated: CASRPTSGADEQYF.

In nucleotides, the CDR3 is TGTGCCAGCAGCGGGGCGGCGGTCTACGAGCAGTACTTC. Protein sequence: CASSGAAVYEQYF. This rearrangement joins TRBV7-9 to TRBJ2-7, with D tentatively TRBD1 (5 bases). CDR3 length: 13 residues. The V gene's germline CDR1 is SEHNR and CDR2 FQNEAQ (reference sequence). Between the trimmed V and J ends, which lost 5 bases and 3 bases, there was a span of 11 bases.

As regards this clone: At the DNA level, this CDR3 is encoded by other sequences in the same sample as well. V usage is TRBV6-4 and J usage is TRBJ2-1, with D uncertain. Germline V gene lookup returns CDR1 MRHNA and CDR2 SNTAGT. This CDR3 spans 15 amino acids. V was shortened by 0 bases and J by 1 base, with 7 bases between the two germline ends. The CDR3 here is CASSDSAGSYNEQFF. CDR3 in DNA: TGTGCCAGCAGTGACTCAGCCGGGTCCTACAATGAGCAGTTCTTC.

The chain has TRBV4-1 and TRBJ2-7; possibly TRBD1 for D (6 bases). Germline V gives CDR1 MGHRA, CDR2 YSYEKL. Trimming took 4 bases from V and 1 from J, leaving 17 bases between them. The CDR3 spans 16 residues. The CDR3 sequence is CASSPLAGAMSYEQYF. The CDR3 bases are TGCGCCAGCAGCCCCCTTGCAGGGGCGATGTCCTACGAGCAGTACTTC.

The chain joins TRBV30 to TRBJ1-4; D is possibly TRBD1 (6 bases). V lost 3 bases and J 8 bases, leaving 19 bases between the germline ends. Germline CDR1 GTSNPN, CDR2 SVGIG (reference sequence). The CDR3 contains 15 residues. CDR3 bases: TGTGCCTGGAGCCCCGCCCGGGGGGCCGGGGAAAAACTGTTTTTT. It is translated as CAWSPARGAGEKLFF.

Concerning this clone: Distinct nucleotide sequences in the sample also encode this CDR3. This chain joins TRBV5-1 and TRBJ1-1; tentative D call: TRBD1 (5 bases). Germline V gene lookup returns CDR1 SGHRS and CDR2 YFSETQ. The CDR3 loop spans 14 amino acids. V was pared by 0 bases and J by 1 base, with 7 bases between. CDR3 protein: CASSLGQTNTEAFF. CDR3 in DNA: TGCGCCAGCAGCTTGGGACAGACGAACACTGAAGCTTTCTTT.

The DNA of the CDR3 is TGTGCCAGCAGTCTAGGACTGTTATATAGCAATCAGCCCCAGCATTTT. Its protein is CASSLGLLYSNQPQHF. The V gene is TRBV5-5, the J gene TRBJ1-5; D ambiguous. The CDR3 consists of 16 residues. Germline V gene data show CDR1 as SGHKS and CDR2 as YYEKEE (reference sequence). V was pared by 5 bases and J by 0 bases, with 15 bases between.

The CDR3 nucleotides are TGTGCCAGCAGCGCAAGACAGGAAAACACTGAAGCTTTCTTT. Translated, it gives CASSARQENTEAFF. The chain links TRBV7-9 to TRBJ1-1; perhaps TRBD1 as D (6 bases). V was trimmed by 5 bases and J by 2 bases, leaving 12 bases between them. Looked up from germline, CDR1 is SEHNR and CDR2 is FQNEAQ (reference sequence). This CDR3 comprises 14 residues. Filled out from reference TRBV7-9 and TRBJ1-1, the complete variable domain reads DTGVSQNPRHKITKRGQNVTFRCDPISEHNRLYWYRQTLGQGPEFLTYFQNEAQLEKSRLLSDRFSAERPKGSFSTLEIQRTEQGDSAMYLCASSARQENTEAFFGQGTRLTVV.

This clone was recorded once. The J gene is TRBJ1-5, the V gene TRBV24-1; D remains ambiguous. Trimming took off 0 bases at V and 3 bases at J, with 5 bases between the two ends. Per the germline V gene, CDR1 is KGHDR and CDR2 is SFDVKD. The CDR3 spans 14 residues. CDR3: CATSDLPINQPQHF. Here the CDR3 DNA reads TGTGCCACCAGTGATTTGCCCATCAATCAGCCCCAGCATTTT.

The chain couples TRBV19 to TRBJ1-5; 8 bases fit TRBD1. The CDR3 covers 15 residues. Unmatched junction bases numbered 3, after V lost 1 base and J lost 4 bases. Germline loops: CDR1 LNHDA, CDR2 SQIVND (reference sequence). The CDR3 region is CASSIAGGRNQPQHF. CDR3 in DNA: TGTGCCAGTAGTATAGCAGGGGGCAGGAATCAGCCCCAGCATTTT.

The genes are TRBV3-1 (or the pseudogene TRBV3-2) and TRBJ2-3, with a possible D match to TRBD2 (5 bases). Germline V gives CDR1 LGHDT, CDR2 YNNKEL (reference sequence). Trimming took 4 bases from V and 4 from J, leaving 12 bases between them. The CDR3 has 14 amino acids. CDR3 in DNA: TGTGCCAGCAGCCCCGGGCCCGGGGCAGATACGCAGTATTTT. This translates into CASSPGPGADTQYF.

This clone was found a few times. Other nucleotide sequences from this sample produce the same CDR3. This CDR3 reads CASSPRGRGNQPQHF. In DNA, the CDR3 is TGTGCCAGCAGCCCCAGGGGAAGAGGCAATCAGCCCCAGCATTTT. The rearrangement joins TRBV6-5 to TRBJ1-5; TRBD1 might be the D (6 bases). Germline CDR1 MNHEY, CDR2 SVGAGI. The CDR3 is 15 residues long. V was cut by 6 bases and J by 2 bases, with 14 bases left in between.

V usage is TRBV2 and J usage is TRBJ1-6; 11 positions agree with TRBD1. The CDR3 length is 13 residues. The germline V gene encodes CDR1 SNHLY and CDR2 FYNNEI. After removal of 7 bases from V and 10 bases from J, the junction contained 3 bases not matched to a gene. CDR3 in DNA: TGTGCCAGCACCCGGACAGGGGGCTCACCCCTCCACTTT. It yields the protein CASTRTGGSPLHF.

A few counts support this clone. CDR3 coding DNA: TGTGCCAGCAGCCCCTCAGGGACAGTTAGAATCAGGGCTAACTATGGCTACACCTTC. The encoded protein is CASSPSGTVRIRANYGYTF. This chain uses TRBV5-6 with TRBJ1-2; 7 positions agree with TRBD1. After removal of 4 bases from V and 0 bases from J, the junction contained 18 bases not matched to a gene. The germline gives CDR1 SGHDT, CDR2 YYEEEE. The CDR3 spans 19 residues.

In its sample, this clone was seen a few times. The rearrangement links TRBV11-3 to TRBJ2-3; TRBD2 matches at 8 bases. The CDR3 runs 17 residues. Germline V gene sequence: CDR1 SGHNT, CDR2 YENEEA. The trim removed 5 bases at V and 2 bases at J, leaving 12 bases unmatched. CDR3 DNA: TGTGCCAGCAGCCTTTCGGGGGGGGGCTCGGACACAGATACGCAGTATTTT. Its protein is CASSLSGGGSDTDTQYF.

The chain is built from TRBV7-3 and TRBJ2-7; 7 bases align to TRBD2. The CDR3 is 16 amino acids. Per germline, CDR1 SGHTA and CDR2 FQGTGA. V was pared by 4 bases and J by 0 bases, with 9 bases of the junction left unmatched. The CDR3, as DNA: TGTGCCAGCAGCTCCCTCGAAGGACTAGTCTCCTACGAGCAGTACTTC. As protein: CASSSLEGLVSYEQYF.

The chain couples TRBV19 to TRBJ2-1; tentatively, D is TRBD2 (5 bases). In germline, CDR1 is LNHDA, CDR2 SQIVND (reference sequence). V was pared by 2 bases and J by 0 bases, with 8 bases between. The CDR3 is made up of 15 amino acids. The CDR3 loop is CASSIPGSSYNEQFF. As DNA, the CDR3 is TGTGCCAGTAGTATACCTGGGAGCTCCTACAATGAGCAGTTCTTC.

This chain links TRBV5-6 with TRBJ2-1, with TRBD1 matching over 8 bases. Germline trimming cut 3 bases from V and 5 bases from J; bases unmatched to any gene: 10. This CDR3 comprises 16 residues. Germline CDR1 reads SGHDT; CDR2 reads YYEEEE. The CDR3 nucleotides read TGTGCCAGCAGCTGGGGCCCAGGGGGCGCCCACAATGAGCAGTTCTTC. It specifies CASSWGPGGAHNEQFF.

This chain uses TRBV4-2 with TRBJ2-3; TRBD2 agrees at 9 bases. The CDR3 is made up of 17 amino acids. Germline loops: CDR1 LGHNA, CDR2 YNFKEQ. Germline trimming cut 0 bases from V and 0 bases from J; bases unmatched to any gene: 4. The CDR3 protein is CASSQEGTSSSTDTQYF. The CDR3 nucleotides read TGTGCCAGCAGCCAAGAGGGGACTAGCTCTAGCACAGATACGCAGTATTTT.

The V call is TRBV6-5, the J call TRBJ1-3; D remains ambiguous. The CDR3 contains 12 residues. V was shortened by 10 bases and J by 4 bases, with 11 bases between the two germline ends. Germline lookup yields CDR1 MNHEY and CDR2 SVGAGI. The CDR3 region is CATLLRGNTIYF. The CDR3 region has the DNA TGTGCCACCCTCCTAAGGGGAAACACCATATATTTT.

The rearrangement joins TRBV11-2 to TRBJ1-2; possibly TRBD1 for D (5 bases). The CDR3 is made up of 14 amino acids. In germline, CDR1 is SGHAT, CDR2 FQNNGV. Trimming pared 7 bases from V and 4 bases from J, leaving 16 bases between. The CDR3 DNA reads as TGTGCCAGCAACCGACCTGGGGCGGGCTATGGCTACACCTTC. Translating gives CASNRPGAGYGYTF.

The genes are TRBV28 and TRBJ1-4; 7 nucleotides match TRBD1. Trimming at V came to 7 bases and at J to 4 bases, leaving 12 bases not matched to a gene. Germline V gene data show CDR1 as MDHEN and CDR2 as SYDVKM. The CDR3 length is 16 residues. CDR3 bases: TGTGCCAGCACCCAGGTCGAGCCAGGGGGTAATGAAAAACTGTTTTTT. This encodes CASTQVEPGGNEKLFF.

This rearrangement joins TRBV4-2 to TRBJ1-2; D ambiguous. The CDR3 runs to 13 residues. Per germline, CDR1 LGHNA and CDR2 YNFKEQ. Trimming removed 4 bases at V and 1 base at J, with 7 bases between. CDR3 loop: CASSLGSNYGYTF. The CDR3 coding sequence is TGTGCCAGCAGCCTCGGCAGTAACTATGGCTACACCTTC.

The rearrangement uses TRBV23-1 and TRBJ1-5, with D possibly TRBD1 on 5 matching bases. TRBV23-1 is recorded as an ORF, its role being uncertain. Trimming shortened V by 1 base and J by 7 bases, and 17 bases separated the two germline ends. This CDR3 is 16 amino acids long. The CDR3 DNA is TGCGCCAGCAGTCAATTGGGGGGGGTATGGAGCCAGCCCCAGCATTTT. It encodes CASSQLGGVWSQPQHF.

The chain carries TRBV7-8 and TRBJ1-4; D remains ambiguous. The CDR3 is 15 amino acids. With 2 bases removed from V and 0 bases from J, the gap between germline ends came to 7 bases. Germline assignment: CDR1 SGHVS and CDR2 FQNEAQ. The CDR3 protein is CASSLSWSTNEKLFF. The DNA for the CDR3 is TGTGCCAGCAGCTTATCATGGTCAACTAATGAAAAACTGTTTTTT.

The chain couples TRBV7-9 to TRBJ2-7, with D perhaps matching TRBD1 (6 bases). Germline CDR1 and CDR2: SEHNR and FQNEAQ (reference sequence). CDR3 size: 13 residues. The V and J ends lost 4 bases and 5 bases respectively, with 12 bases between them. This chain's CDR3 is CASSWTDLDEQYF. The CDR3 DNA reads as TGTGCCAGCAGCTGGACAGATTTAGACGAGCAGTACTTC.